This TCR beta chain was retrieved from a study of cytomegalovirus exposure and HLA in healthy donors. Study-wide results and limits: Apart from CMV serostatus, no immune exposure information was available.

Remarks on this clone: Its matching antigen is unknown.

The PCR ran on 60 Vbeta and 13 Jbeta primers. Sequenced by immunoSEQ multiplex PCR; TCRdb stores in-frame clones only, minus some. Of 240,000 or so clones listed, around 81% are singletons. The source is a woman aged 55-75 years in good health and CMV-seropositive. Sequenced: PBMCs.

CDR3 DNA sequence: TGTGCCAGCAGTCCGCCCCGGGGGAACACCTACGAGCAGTACTTC. Its translation is CASSPPRGNTYEQYF. V and J are TRBV28 and TRBJ2-7, with D maybe TRBD2 (6 bases). V lost 5 bases and J lost 2, with 16 bases in between. Germline CDR1 and CDR2: MDHEN and SYDVKM. The CDR3 has 15 residues.